This T cell receptor (beta chain) came from a study of shared clonotypes between healthy human individuals. Study information: Used for every donor were three CD4 naive, three CD4 memory, two CD8 naive and one CD8 memory plate.

The data were produced by immunoSEQ multiplex PCR, yet TCRdb's version contains in-frame clones alone and is incomplete. The sample lists more than 2,000,000 clones; more than 90% were seen once. The study's findings and limits: Across a handful of donors, naive CD4 shared around 5%, naive CD8 more than 3%, memory CD4 roughly 2.2%, memory CD8 around 0.36%.

In regard to this clone: Its matching antigen is unknown.

The CDR3 spans 12 residues. In germline, CDR1 is MDHEN, CDR2 SYDVKM. Trimming took 5 bases from V and 4 from J; bases not matched to a gene: 0. V gene TRBV28 combines with J gene TRBJ2-7, with 9 positions matching TRBD1. The sample taken for sequencing was naive CD4+ T cells sorted from blood. Subset reported: CD45RA+ positively selected. This receptor was taken from a man aged 18 to 29 in good health. CDR3 nucleotide sequence: TGTGCCAGCAGTGGGACAGGGTACGAGCAGTACTTC. Its translation: CASSGTGYEQYF.